This T cell receptor beta chain was captured by sequencing in a study of blood T cell repertoires in COVID-19. Libraries were prepared by immunoSEQ multiplex PCR; TCRdb keeps only in-frame clonotypes and omits some of them. The table lists around 130,000 clones, roughly four fifths of them singletons. This clone has only a few counts. The TCR sequence derives from a human donor in a cohort sampled during active COVID-19. The sample consisted of peripheral blood.

The CDR3 reads CASSGGTGKVTEAFF. The CDR3 nucleotides are TGTGCCAGCTCAGGGGGGACAGGAAAAGTCACTGAAGCTTTCTTT. The chain couples TRBV18 to TRBJ1-1; 8 bases line up with TRBD1. V shed 5 bases, J shed 4 bases, and the junction held 9 bases outside the gene matches. There are 15 residues in the CDR3. From germline, CDR1 is KGHSH and CDR2 LQKENI.